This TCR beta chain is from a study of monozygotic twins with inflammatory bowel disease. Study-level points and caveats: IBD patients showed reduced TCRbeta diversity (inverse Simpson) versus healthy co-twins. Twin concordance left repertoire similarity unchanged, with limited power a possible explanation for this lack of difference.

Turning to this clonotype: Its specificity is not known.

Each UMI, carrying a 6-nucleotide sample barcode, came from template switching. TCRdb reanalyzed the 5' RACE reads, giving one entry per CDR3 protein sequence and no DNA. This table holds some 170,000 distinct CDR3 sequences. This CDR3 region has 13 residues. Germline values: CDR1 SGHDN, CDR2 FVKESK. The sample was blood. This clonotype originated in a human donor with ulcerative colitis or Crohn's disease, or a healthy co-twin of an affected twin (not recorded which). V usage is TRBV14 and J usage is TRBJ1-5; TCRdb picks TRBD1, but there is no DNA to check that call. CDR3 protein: CASSRFQGQPQHF.